Listed below are T cell receptor beta chains from one sample, sequenced in a study of long-term antiretroviral therapy in people with HIV. Data came from immunoSEQ multiplex PCR; TCRdb stores just in-frame clones and leaves some out. Of roughly 28,000 clones in the sample, approximately 80% were seen once. The sequences come from unsorted PBMCs, collected 3 years after starting antiretroviral therapy. Every receptor here comes from a man between 40 and 49 years old with HIV. The CDR3 runs from the conserved cysteine through the conserved F or W. A D gene is named only where the DNA matches it firmly. Clone size is not always given. Where it is, it says once, few, many or a class for expanded clones.

abundance	d_gene	v_gene	j_gene	CDR3nt	CDR3aa
NA	TRBD1	TRBV5-4	TRBJ1-2	TGTGCCAGCATTATCGGCCCCGGAGGACAGGGGAACTATGGCTACACCTTC	CASIIGPGGQGNYGYTF
NA	NA	TRBV7-2	TRBJ2-7	TGTGCCAGCAGCTTCACATACGAGCAGTACTTC	CASSFTYEQYF
NA	NA	TRBV5-6	TRBJ2-2	TGTGCCAGCAGCTTGGCCTTTCGGGAGCTGTTTTTT	CASSLAFRELFF
NA	TRBD1	TRBV23-1	TRBJ2-7	TGCGCCAGCAGTCAGTCGGGACAGGTACACGAGCAGTACTTC	CASSQSGQVHEQYF
NA	NA	TRBV21-1	TRBJ2-7	TGTGCCAGCAGCCCGGGATACGAGCAGTACTTC	CASSPGYEQYF
NA	TRBD2	TRBV27	TRBJ2-5	TGTGCCAGCAGTTTCAATAGCGGGAGCGCCCCTGGGACCCAGTACTTC	CASSFNSGSAPGTQYF
NA	TRBD1	TRBV6-5	TRBJ2-7	TGTGCCACTAGTCCCGGGACAGGGTTATACGAGCAGTACTTC	CATSPGTGLYEQYF
few	NA	TRBV4-1	TRBJ1-2	TGCGCCAGCAGCCGCCCTCGACCAGACAATGGCTACACCTTC	CASSRPRPDNGYTF
NA	NA	TRBV29-1	TRBJ2-5	TGCAGCGCCCAAAGGGATCGGGAGACCCAGTACTTC	CSAQRDRETQYF
NA	TRBD1	TRBV27	TRBJ1-5	TGTGCCACCTCGACAGGGAACTTGAATCAGCCCCAGCATTTT	CATSTGNLNQPQHF
NA	TRBD2	TRBV28	TRBJ2-7	TGTGCCAGCAGTTTTTCGGGGGGTCGGTACGAGCAGTACTTC	CASSFSGGRYEQYF
NA	NA	TRBV18	TRBJ2-5	TGTGCCAGCTCACCAGACCTCGGCAAAGAGACCCAGTACTTC	CASSPDLGKETQYF
NA	TRBD1	TRBV6-4	TRBJ2-1	TGTGCCAGCAGTGAGGACAGGAATCGTATTGAGCAGTTCTTC	CASSEDRNRIEQFF
NA	TRBD2	TRBV4-1	TRBJ2-7	TGCGCCAGCAGCCAACCGACTAGCGGGAGTGGGGAGCAGTACTTC	CASSQPTSGSGEQYF
NA	NA	TRBV28	TRBJ1-2	TGTGCCGGTGGGCTATCGGGTGGCTACACCTTC	CAGGLSGGYTF
NA	NA	TRBV4-3	TRBJ1-2	TGCGCCAGCAGCCAAGAAGAGGGAACCTATGGCTACACCTTC	CASSQEEGTYGYTF
NA	NA	TRBV2	TRBJ1-1	TGTGCCAGCAGCCAATTCTTCGAAGCTTTCTTT	CASSQFFEAFF
NA	NA	TRBV5-1	TRBJ2-5	TGCGCCAGCAGCTCGGCCCTGGACACCCTACAAGAGACCCAGTACTTC	CASSSALDTLQETQYF
few	TRBD1	TRBV6-5	TRBJ2-7	TGTGCCAGCAGTTACTCGAACAGGGGGAGGCACGAGCAGTACTTC	CASSYSNRGRHEQYF
NA	TRBD1	TRBV5-4	TRBJ1-2	TGTGCCAGCAGCCCGGGACAGGGGAGGATTGGCTACACCTTC	CASSPGQGRIGYTF
NA	NA	TRBV18	TRBJ1-2	TGTGCCAGCTCTGACACGCTACTTAACTATGGCTACACCTTC	CASSDTLLNYGYTF
NA	NA	TRBV14	TRBJ2-7	TGTGCCAGCAGCCAAACGTATGCCGAGCAGTACTTC	CASSQTYAEQYF